The 18 T cell receptor beta chains below come from one sample, sequenced in a study of T cell responses to AZD1222 COVID-19 vaccine. The assay was immunoSEQ multiplex PCR, and TCRdb's table has in-frame clones only and misses some. In the table there are 150,000 to 180,000 clones, about 89% of which are singletons. Here the sequenced sample was peripheral blood, taken 28 days after the second AZD1222 dose. The source of these receptors is an adult who received the AZD1222 COVID-19 vaccine.

The V and J genes are TRBV5-6 and TRBJ2-7; 7 bases line up with TRBD2. Germline loops: CDR1 SGHDT, CDR2 YYEEEE. The ends lost 4 bases at V and 0 bases at J; junction bases unmatched: 7. The CDR3 has 15 residues. As DNA, the CDR3 is TGTGCCAGCAGCCTCGGACTAGAAAGCTCCTACGAGCAGTACTTC. Residues: CASSLGLESSYEQYF. Full variable domain (outside the CDR3, taken from reference TRBV5-6 and TRBJ2-7): DAGVTQSPTHLIKTRGQQVTLRCSPKSGHDTVSWYQQALGQGPQFIFQYYEEEERQRGNFPDRFSGHQFPNYSSELNVNALLLGDSALYLCASSLGLESSYEQYFGPGTRLTVT.

The chain is built from TRBV3-1 (or the pseudogene TRBV3-2) and TRBJ1-3; D may be TRBD1 (6 bases). The V gene's germline CDR1 is LGHDT and CDR2 YNNKEL (reference sequence). This CDR3 has 15 amino acids. The ends were cut back, 2 bases at V and 7 bases at J, with 15 bases in the middle. The CDR3 loop is CASSQQWGGGNTIYF. The CDR3 DNA reads as TGTGCCAGCAGCCAACAATGGGGAGGGGGTAACACCATATATTTT.

V and J are TRBV20-1 and TRBJ2-3; 7 positions agree with TRBD2. Germline lookup yields CDR1 DFQATT and CDR2 SNEGSKA (reference sequence). The CDR3 consists of 15 residues. Trimming cost V 3 bases and J 2 bases; bases outside gene matches: 8. The DNA for the CDR3 is TGCAGTGCTAGTTTCCTAGCGGCCGACACAGATACGCAGTATTTT. Amino acid sequence: CSASFLAADTDTQYF.

This clone was seen a handful of times. V gene TRBV5-4 combines with J gene TRBJ2-7, with D possibly matching TRBD1 (6 bases). V was trimmed by 4 bases and J by 5 bases, leaving 19 bases between them. Germline V lookup: CDR1 SGHNT, CDR2 YYREEE (reference sequence). This CDR3 region has 15 residues. CDR3 coding DNA: TGTGCCAGCAGCCCGTCGGGTCCAGGGGAGCACGAGCAGTACTTC. Its translation is CASSPSGPGEHEQYF. Full variable domain (rest looked up from reference TRBV5-4 and TRBJ2-7): ETGVTQSPTHLIKTRGQQVTLRCSSQSGHNTVSWYQQALGQGPQFIFQYYREEENGRGNFPPRFSGLQFPNYSSELNVNALELDDSALYLCASSPSGPGEHEQYFGPGTRLTVT.

The CDR3 DNA reads TGCGCCAGCAGCGACGGGACTAGGACGGTCAATGAGCAGTTCTTC. Its translation is CASSDGTRTVNEQFF. The V gene is TRBV5-1, the J gene TRBJ2-1; 8 positions match TRBD2. The CDR3 runs 15 residues. Trimming cost V 4 bases and J 6 bases; bases outside gene matches: 9. Germline V CDR1 and CDR2: SGHRS, YFSETQ.

This sequence joins TRBV7-2 and TRBJ2-2; 9 bases agree with TRBD2. The CDR3 contains 16 residues. The J segment lost 4 bases and the V segment lost 1 base, leaving 4 bases of the junction unmatched. CDR1 is SGHTA and CDR2 is FQGNSA in the germline V gene. The CDR3 loop reads CASSLGKREVTGELFF. The CDR3 coding sequence is TGTGCCAGCAGCTTAGGAAAGCGGGAGGTCACCGGGGAGCTGTTTTTT.

The CDR3 region is CASSFSDPSSGNTIYF. DNA for the CDR3: TGCGCCAGCAGCTTCTCCGATCCGAGCTCTGGAAACACCATATATTTT. The V and J genes are TRBV5-1 and TRBJ1-3; D gene ambiguous. V was clipped by 2 bases and J by 0 bases, with 12 bases between them. CDR1 SGHRS and CDR2 YFSETQ come from the germline V gene. The CDR3 is 16 amino acids.

This clone was counted a few times. The V call is TRBV24-1, the J call TRBJ1-3; D is uncertain. Germline assignment: CDR1 KGHDR and CDR2 SFDVKD. Between the trimmed V and J ends, which lost 7 bases and 2 bases, there was a span of 5 bases. This CDR3 has 12 amino acids. In DNA, the CDR3 is TGTGCCACCAGCCAAGCTGGAAACACCATATATTTT. It yields the protein CATSQAGNTIYF.

J is TRBJ2-2 and V is TRBV25-1, with TRBD2 as a possible D gene (6 bases). Deletions cut 0 bases from V and 1 base from J, with 6 bases between. Germline values: CDR1 MGHDK, CDR2 SYGVNS. The CDR3 consists of 15 residues. CDR3 sequence: CASSEYGRNTGELFF. The CDR3 coding sequence is TGTGCCAGCAGTGAATACGGGAGGAACACCGGGGAGCTGTTTTTT.

The chain employs TRBV15 and TRBJ2-2, with D possibly being TRBD2 (7 bases). The CDR3 sequence is 14 residues long. Germline V gene data show CDR1 as LNHNV and CDR2 as YYDKDF (reference sequence). Trimming removed 4 bases from V and 7 bases from J, with 13 bases in between. The CDR3 sequence is CATSTGLQGGELFF. The DNA for the CDR3 is TGTGCCACCAGCACGGGACTACAGGGCGGGGAGCTGTTTTTT. The entire variable domain, with the rest obtained from reference TRBV15 and TRBJ2-2, is as follows: DAMVIQNPRYQVTQFGKPVTLSCSQTLNHNVMYWYQQKSSQAPKLLFHYYDKDFNNEADTPDNFQSRRPNTSFCFLDIRSPGLGDTAMYLCATSTGLQGGELFFGEGSRLTVL.

Ten or more counts support this clone. V and J are TRBV10-3 and TRBJ1-2, with TRBD1 matching 8 bases. There are 16 residues in the CDR3. CDR1 is ENHRY, CDR2 SYGVKD, per germline. The trim removed 4 bases at V and 2 bases at J, leaving 9 bases unmatched. This chain's CDR3 is CAISALEDRENYGYTF. CDR3 bases: TGTGCCATCAGTGCATTGGAGGACAGGGAAAACTATGGCTACACCTTC.

This clone was seen just once. The V and J genes are TRBV5-4 and TRBJ2-7; D may be TRBD1 (5 bases). The CDR3 is made up of 13 amino acids. CDR1 is SGHNT, CDR2 YYREEE, per germline (reference sequence). Trimming pared 5 bases from V and 3 bases from J, leaving 12 bases between. The CDR3 sequence is CASRQDTLYEQYF. Written as DNA, the CDR3 is TGTGCCAGCAGACAGGACACCCTCTACGAGCAGTACTTC.

The CDR3 sequence is CASSSDGSSYEQYF. The CDR3 nucleotides read TGCGCCAGCAGCTCGGATGGGTCATCCTACGAGCAGTACTTC. V gene TRBV5-1 combines with J gene TRBJ2-7; no firm D call. The germline V gene has CDR1 SGHRS and CDR2 YFSETQ. Trimming removed 3 bases from V and 1 base from J, with 11 bases in between. This CDR3 comprises 14 residues.

This clone is a singleton in its sample. V gene TRBV3-1 (or the pseudogene TRBV3-2) combines with J gene TRBJ2-1, with TRBD2 matching 9 bases. Germline CDR1 is LGHDT and CDR2 is YNNKEL (reference sequence). V dropped 1 base and J dropped 4; count of bases not matched to a gene: 2. This CDR3 spans 15 amino acids. CDR3 loop: CASSQALAGYNEQFF. The CDR3 bases are TGTGCCAGCAGCCAAGCACTAGCGGGTTACAATGAGCAGTTCTTC.

The chain couples TRBV6-5 to TRBJ1-2; D is ambiguous. The V gene's germline CDR1 is MNHEY and CDR2 SVGAGI. The CDR3 has 12 residues. Trimming took off 6 bases at V and 8 bases at J, with 13 bases between the two ends. The CDR3 loop reads CASSQKREGYTF. CDR3 nucleotides: TGTGCCAGCAGCCAGAAACGGGAGGGCTACACCTTC.

This sequence joins TRBV6-6 and TRBJ1-5; TRBD1 aligns across 9 bases. In germline, CDR1 is MNHNY, CDR2 SVGAGI (reference sequence). There are 16 residues in the CDR3. J lost 0 bases, V lost 6 bases, and 6 bases had no gene match. CDR3 DNA: TGTGCCAGCAGGGACGACAGGGGGTTTAGCAATCAGCCCCAGCATTTT. Its protein is CASRDDRGFSNQPQHF.

This chain links TRBV11-3 with TRBJ2-1; D is ambiguous. CDR1 is SGHNT, CDR2 YENEEA, per germline. There are 12 residues in the CDR3. V was pared by 0 bases and J by 7 bases, with 4 bases between. In DNA form, the CDR3 reads TGTGCCAGCAGCTTAGACGGAAATGAGCAGTTCTTC. Translating it yields CASSLDGNEQFF.

This rearrangement joins TRBV7-2 to TRBJ1-1; the match to TRBD1 covers 10 bases. Germline CDR1 reads SGHTA; CDR2 reads FQGNSA. This CDR3 is 17 amino acids long. The J segment lost 0 bases and the V segment lost 2 bases, leaving 6 bases of the junction unmatched. This CDR3 reads CASSLISTGGMNTEAFF. CDR3 bases: TGTGCCAGCAGCTTAATATCGACAGGGGGCATGAACACTGAAGCTTTCTTT. The entire variable domain, with the rest obtained from reference TRBV7-2 and TRBJ1-1, is as follows: GAGVSQSPSNKVTEKGKDVELRCDPISGHTALYWYRQSLGQGLEFLIYFQGNSAPDKSGLPSDRFSAERTGGSVSTLTIQRTQQEDSAVYLCASSLISTGGMNTEAFFGQGTRLTVV.